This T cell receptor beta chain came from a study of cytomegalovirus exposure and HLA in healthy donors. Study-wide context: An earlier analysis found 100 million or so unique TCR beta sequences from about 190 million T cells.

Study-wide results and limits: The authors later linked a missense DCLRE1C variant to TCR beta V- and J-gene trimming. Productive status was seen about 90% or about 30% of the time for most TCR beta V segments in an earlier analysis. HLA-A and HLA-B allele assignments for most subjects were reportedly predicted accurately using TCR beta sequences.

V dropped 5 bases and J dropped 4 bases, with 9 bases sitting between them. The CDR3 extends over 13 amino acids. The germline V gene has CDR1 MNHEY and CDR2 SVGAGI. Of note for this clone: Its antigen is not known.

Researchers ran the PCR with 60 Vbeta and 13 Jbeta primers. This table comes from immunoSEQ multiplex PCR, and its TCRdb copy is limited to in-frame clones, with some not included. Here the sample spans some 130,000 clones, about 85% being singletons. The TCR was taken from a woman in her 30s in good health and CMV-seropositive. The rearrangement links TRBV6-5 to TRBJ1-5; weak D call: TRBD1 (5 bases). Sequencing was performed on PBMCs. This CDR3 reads CASSQQVNQPQHF. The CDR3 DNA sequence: TGTGCCAGCAGTCAACAGGTTAATCAGCCCCAGCATTTT.